The 8 T cell receptor beta chains below were found in one sample sequenced in a study of T-cell reconstitution after alpha-beta-depleted transplantation in children. It was with unique molecular identifiers that the TCRbeta library was prepared. From the PCR reads, TCRdb called clonotypes with MiXCR, one entry per CDR3 protein. The repertoire includes approximately 89,000 distinct CDR3 sequences, roughly a sixth of them detected once, and about 20% sits in the top ten. The specimen was PBMCs, mostly from graft donor cells, collected 180 days after TCRalphabeta/CD19-depleted stem cell transplant. Receptor source: a male patient between 2 and 15 years old who had a stem cell transplant for acute lymphoblastic leukemia, so the T cells may come from the graft donor.

Only a few counts were recorded for this clonotype. The rearrangement links TRBV11-2 to TRBJ1-2; D not certain. The germline V gene encodes CDR1 SGHAT and CDR2 FQNNGV. The ends were cut back, 7 bases at V and 1 base at J, with 16 bases in the middle. The CDR3 consists of 15 residues. The chain's CDR3 is CASTDSGRFNYGYTF. CDR3 DNA sequence: TGTGCCAGCACCGACTCAGGACGATTTAACTATGGCTACACCTTC.

The chain carries TRBV12-3 or TRBV12-4 and TRBJ1-2; TRBD1 agrees at 8 bases. The CDR3 length is 15 residues. V shed 6 bases, J shed 4 bases, and the junction held 10 bases outside the gene matches. CDR3 amino acids: CASSPTGATLYGYTF. CDR3 nucleotides: TGTGCCAGCAGCCCGACAGGGGCGACCCTCTATGGCTACACCTTC.

This clonotype was detected ten times or more. This chain connects TRBV2 to TRBJ2-7; D may be TRBD2 (6 bases). V gave up 6 bases and J gave up 5 bases, with 11 bases separating them. The CDR3 consists of 12 residues. Germline values: CDR1 SNHLY, CDR2 FYNNEI. The CDR3 protein is CASRGGLHEQYF. The CDR3 coding sequence is TGTGCCAGCAGGGGGGGACTTCACGAGCAGTACTTC.

This clonotype was seen many times. The genes are TRBV3-1 and TRBJ2-3; TRBD1 aligns across 7 bases. The CDR3 has 15 amino acids. The germline gives CDR1 LGHDT, CDR2 YNNKEL (reference sequence). J gave up 5 bases and V 4 bases, and 9 bases lay outside the gene matches. The CDR3 sequence: CASSPMTGLKDTQYF. The CDR3 DNA follows: TGTGCCAGCAGCCCTATGACAGGGTTGAAAGATACGCAGTATTTT.

This rearrangement joins TRBV11-2 to TRBJ2-2, with 7 bases aligning to TRBD2. V lost 0 bases to trimming and J lost 4 bases; unmatched junction nucleotides: 11. Looked up from germline, CDR1 is SGHAT and CDR2 is FQNNGV. There are 18 residues in the CDR3. The CDR3 DNA reads as TGTGCCAGCAGCTTAGATCCATGGGGAGGGGCCCTCACCGGGGAGCTGTTTTTT. Translation: CASSLDPWGGALTGELFF. The variable domain in full, completed from reference TRBV11-2 and TRBJ2-2, reads EAGVAQSPRYKIIEKRQSVAFWCNPISGHATLYWYQQILGQGPKLLIQFQNNGVVDDSQLPKDRFSAERLKGVDSTLKIQPAKLEDSAVYLCASSLDPWGGALTGELFFGEGSRLTVL.

J is TRBJ2-7 and V is TRBV20-1, with D perhaps assigned TRBD1 or TRBD2 (5 bases each). V lost 3 bases to trimming and J lost 2 bases, with 11 bases between them. CDR3 length equals 13 residues. CDR1 and CDR2 (germline): DFQATT, SNEGSKA (reference sequence). Here the CDR3 reads CSASGTEAYEQYF. CDR3 coding DNA: TGCAGTGCTAGTGGGACCGAGGCCTACGAGCAGTACTTC.

There are many counts of this clonotype. J is TRBJ1-5 and V is TRBV6-5; D unresolved. Germline V gene data show CDR1 as MNHEY and CDR2 as SVGAGI. This CDR3 spans 13 amino acids. Trimming removed 0 bases from V and 6 bases from J, with 6 bases in between. CDR3 bases: TGTGCCAGCAGTTACTCCTGGCGTCAGCCCCAGCATTTT. It yields the protein CASSYSWRQPQHF.

In its sample, this clonotype was seen many times. This chain uses TRBV7-8 with TRBJ2-5, with 10 nucleotides matching TRBD2. Losses at the gene ends were 7 bases for V and 5 bases for J; bases not matched to a gene: 7. Germline lookup yields CDR1 SGHVS and CDR2 FQNEAQ. This CDR3 region has 14 residues. The CDR3, as DNA: TGTGCCAGCATCCGGCTAGCGGGGGAGGAGACCCAGTACTTC. Its translation is CASIRLAGEETQYF. Supplemented by reference TRBV7-8 and TRBJ2-5, the full variable domain reads GAGVSQSPRYKVAKRGQDVALRCDPISGHVSLFWYQQALGQGPEFLTYFQNEAQLDKSGLPSDRFFAERPEGSVSTLKIQRTQQEDSAVYLCASIRLAGEETQYFGPGTRLLVL.